This TCR beta chain emerged from a study of blood T cell repertoires in COVID-19. The wider study: Donors in the United States, Italy and Spain gave samples during acute or convalescent COVID-19. From T cells, B-cell-depleted T cells, or PBMCs came the material, which was cDNA or gDNA.

Methods used by the authors: Scientists estimated how many nucleated cells there were by amplifying reference gene primers. The assay was immunoSEQ multiplex PCR, and TCRdb's table has in-frame clones only and misses some. V and J calls and clone size are those listed in that table; D and trimming were worked out from the DNA. Found here are roughly 110,000 clones, roughly 84% of them singletons; the top ten hold approximately 1.3%. This clone was counted a few times. V was pared by 7 bases and J by 9 bases, with 19 bases between. Germline V gene sequence: CDR1 LNHDA, CDR2 SQIVND (reference sequence). This CDR3 region has 15 residues.

This sequence originates from a man aged 35-49 years with acute or convalescent COVID-19. Sequences were obtained from peripheral blood. The chain combines TRBV19 with TRBJ1-6; D remains unclear. The CDR3 loop is CASTPTWGGSSPLHF. In nucleotides, the CDR3 is TGTGCCAGTACCCCGACATGGGGAGGGAGTTCACCCCTCCACTTT.